These 11 T cell receptor beta chains were all obtained from the same sample, sequenced in a study of OX40 agonist ivuxolimab in advanced cancers. Clones were read by immunoSEQ multiplex PCR, and TCRdb kept only the in-frame ones, dropping some. The sample consists of some 100,000 clones, 91% of them appearing once. The sample consisted of CD4+ or CD8+ T cells sorted from blood, taken in a trial of the OX40 agonist ivuxolimab. Source of these receptors: an adult with an advanced solid tumor such as melanoma, head and neck, liver or kidney cancer.

The rearrangement uses TRBV7-3 and TRBJ1-1; D unresolved. The V end was cut by 4 bases, the J end by 1 base, with 7 bases between. CDR3 size: 13 residues. Germline CDR1 SGHTA, CDR2 FQGTGA. CDR3 sequence: CASSSGRNTEAFF. The CDR3 nucleotides read TGTGCCAGCAGCTCGGGCAGGAACACTGAAGCTTTCTTT.

The J gene is TRBJ2-7, the V gene TRBV10-1, with D hard to call. Germline assignment: CDR1 WNHNN and CDR2 SYGVQD (reference sequence). The CDR3 covers 16 residues. V was trimmed by 0 bases and J by 4 bases, leaving 16 bases between them. The CDR3 here is CASSESKLSLMYEQYF. CDR3 sequence (DNA): TGCGCCAGCAGTGAGTCGAAACTCAGCTTGATGTACGAGCAGTACTTC.

The V call is TRBV4-3, the J call TRBJ1-4; D gene unclear. This CDR3 comprises 13 residues. V gave up 3 bases and J gave up 8 bases, with 10 bases separating them. Germline V gene data show CDR1 as LGHNA and CDR2 as YSLEER. CDR3 bases: TGCGCCAGCAGCCACTATACGGGGGAAAAACTGTTTTTT. Protein product: CASSHYTGEKLFF.

The rearrangement links TRBV29-1 to TRBJ1-5; 8 bases line up with TRBD1. Germline V gene sequence: CDR1 SQVTM, CDR2 ANQGSEA. The CDR3 consists of 13 residues. With V trimmed by 4 bases and J by 6 bases, 5 bases remained unmatched. CDR3 sequence: CSVVQGAGQPQHF. The CDR3 DNA follows: TGCAGCGTTGTGCAGGGGGCCGGTCAGCCCCAGCATTTT.

V is TRBV28 and J is TRBJ1-1; TRBD1 might be the D (5 bases). The length of the CDR3 is 18 residues. Germline CDR1 MDHEN, CDR2 SYDVKM. V shed 5 bases and J shed 6 bases, with 28 bases lying between them. The CDR3 region has the DNA TGTGCCAGCAGTCCGCCAGGGCTGCGCAGGGATGAACGGGCTGAAGCTTTCTTT. Its protein is CASSPPGLRRDERAEAFF.

The rearrangement joins TRBV6-6 to TRBJ1-1; D call uncertain. This CDR3 has 12 residues. The ends were cut back, 5 bases at V and 7 bases at J, with 11 bases in the middle. The germline CDR1 and CDR2 sequences are MNHNY and SVGAGI (reference sequence). The CDR3 reads CASSPGLGEAFF. In DNA form, the CDR3 reads TGTGCCAGCAGTCCCGGGCTTGGTGAAGCTTTCTTT.

The chain has TRBV7-2 and TRBJ1-1, with D perhaps TRBD1 (5 bases). Germline lookup yields CDR1 SGHTA and CDR2 FQGNSA. CDR3 length equals 14 residues. V was trimmed by 2 bases and J by 7 bases, leaving 14 bases between them. CDR3 DNA: TGTGCCAGCAGCTTAAACGGGGGATCCCTTGAAGCTTTCTTT. It translates to CASSLNGGSLEAFF.

The chain joins TRBV7-2 to TRBJ2-1; 11 nucleotides match TRBD1. This CDR3 contains 16 residues. Germline V CDR1 and CDR2: SGHTA, FQGNSA. The V and J ends lost 1 base and 12 bases, in that order; junction bases with no gene match: 11. CDR3 in amino acids: CASSLVPRTGGIRQFF. Written as DNA, the CDR3 is TGTGCCAGCAGCTTAGTTCCCCGGACAGGGGGCATTAGGCAGTTCTTC.

The CDR3 is CASRTDGATQGYTF. In DNA, the CDR3 is TGTGCCAGCAGAACCGACGGAGCCACCCAAGGCTACACCTTC. This chain connects TRBV6-4 to TRBJ1-2, with D hard to call. Germline lookup yields CDR1 MRHNA and CDR2 SNTAGT. V was shortened by 6 bases and J by 8 bases, with 19 bases between the two germline ends. This CDR3 has 14 residues.

This clone was found once. J is TRBJ1-4 and V is TRBV5-1, with D unclear. V was pared by 3 bases and J by 5 bases, with 11 bases between. CDR3 length: 14 amino acids. Germline V gene lookup returns CDR1 SGHRS and CDR2 YFSETQ. This CDR3 reads CASSSDGSNEKLFF. Here the CDR3 DNA reads TGCGCCAGCAGCTCGGACGGCTCGAATGAAAAACTGTTTTTT.

V and J are TRBV7-2 and TRBJ2-5; no firm D call. The V and J ends lost 2 bases and 4 bases respectively, with 11 bases between them. The CDR3 extends over 14 amino acids. CDR1 and CDR2 (germline): SGHTA, FQGNSA. CDR3 protein: CASSLISALETQYF. The CDR3 DNA reads TGTGCCAGCAGCTTAATAAGCGCGTTAGAGACCCAGTACTTC.